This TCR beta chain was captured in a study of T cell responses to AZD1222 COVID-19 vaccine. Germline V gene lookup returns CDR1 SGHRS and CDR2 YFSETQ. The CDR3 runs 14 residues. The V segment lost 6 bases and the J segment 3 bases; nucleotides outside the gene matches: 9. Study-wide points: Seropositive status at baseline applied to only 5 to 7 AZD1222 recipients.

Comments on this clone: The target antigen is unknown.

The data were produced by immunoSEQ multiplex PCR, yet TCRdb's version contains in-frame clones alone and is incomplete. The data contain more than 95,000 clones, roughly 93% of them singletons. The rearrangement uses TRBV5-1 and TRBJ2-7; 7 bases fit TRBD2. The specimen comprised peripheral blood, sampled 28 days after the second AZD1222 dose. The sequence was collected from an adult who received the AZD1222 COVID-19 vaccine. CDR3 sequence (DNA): TGCGCCAGCAAGGGTACGGGGGGAATCTACGAGCAGTACTTC. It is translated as CASKGTGGIYEQYF.